The 10 T cell receptor beta chains presented below share a single source sample, sequenced in a study of blood T cell repertoires in COVID-19. Using immunoSEQ multiplex PCR, the repertoire was profiled, and TCRdb retains in-frame clones only, with some absent. The sample contains 150,000 to 200,000 clones, roughly 80% of which appear only once. The sequencing input was peripheral blood. These receptors came from a man aged 65 to 85 with acute or convalescent COVID-19.

The chain has TRBV27 and TRBJ1-6; 7 bases line up with TRBD1. The CDR3 has 12 amino acids. Germline CDR1 and CDR2: MNHEY and SMNVEV (reference sequence). Trimming took 6 bases from V and 11 from J; bases not matched to a gene: 4. The CDR3 region is CASRKGQPPLHF. CDR3 coding DNA: TGTGCCAGCAGAAAGGGACAGCCACCCCTCCACTTT.

The genes are TRBV4-2 and TRBJ2-7, with a tentative D call TRBD2 (5 bases). This CDR3 contains 15 residues. V lost 0 bases and J lost 4, with 13 bases in between. CDR1 LGHNA and CDR2 YNFKEQ come from the germline V gene. The CDR3 DNA follows: TGTGCCAGCAGCCAAGATGCGGGCGTTGTATACGAGCAGTACTTC. Amino acid sequence: CASSQDAGVVYEQYF.

This clone was detected ten times or more. Additional DNA sequences in this sample encode the identical CDR3. The V call is TRBV28, the J call TRBJ2-3; D unclear. Trimming cost V 3 bases and J 1 base, with 8 bases left between them. Germline values: CDR1 MDHEN, CDR2 SYDVKM. This CDR3 is built from 14 residues. CDR3 residues: CASSFLAGTDTQYF. For the CDR3, the DNA is TGTGCCAGCAGTTTTCTTGCAGGCACAGATACGCAGTATTTT.

This clone has more than one count but fewer than ten. This chain uses TRBV2 with TRBJ1-1, with a tentative D call TRBD1 (5 bases). CDR3 size: 11 residues. With 6 bases removed from V and 7 bases from J, the gap between germline ends came to 9 bases. CDR1 and CDR2 from the germline V gene are SNHLY and FYNNEI. The CDR3 is CASSGHLEAFF. The CDR3 bases are TGTGCCAGCAGCGGACACCTTGAAGCTTTCTTT. Complete variable domain (other parts from reference TRBV2 and TRBJ1-1): EPEVTQTPSHQVTQMGQEVILRCVPISNHLYFYWYRQILGQKVEFLVSFYNNEISEKSEIFDDQFSVERPDGSNFTLKIRSTKLEDSAMYFCASSGHLEAFFGQGTRLTVV.

The CDR3 loop is CSTSGLSSTDTQYF. The CDR3 DNA sequence: TGCAGTACTAGCGGACTCTCTAGCACAGATACGCAGTATTTT. The chain joins TRBV29-1 to TRBJ2-3, with TRBD2 identical over 8 bases. Germline V gene lookup returns CDR1 SQVTM and CDR2 ANQGSEA. The CDR3 covers 14 residues.

This chain joins TRBV19 and TRBJ2-3; maybe TRBD1 (5 bases). Germline V gene lookup returns CDR1 LNHDA and CDR2 SQIVND (reference sequence). Trimming removed 3 bases from V and 1 base from J, with 23 bases in between. This CDR3 has 19 amino acids. CDR3 residues: CASSMFFGAVGIRTDTQYF. The CDR3 DNA reads as TGTGCCAGTAGTATGTTTTTTGGGGCAGTCGGCATCCGCACAGATACGCAGTATTTT.

The chain links TRBV5-8 to TRBJ1-1, with a weak D call TRBD1 (5 bases). The V gene's germline CDR1 is SGHTS and CDR2 YDEGEE. The V end was cut by 4 bases, the J end by 0 bases, with 10 bases between. CDR3 length: 14 amino acids. The CDR3 sequence: CASSPTEMNTEAFF. The CDR3 region has the DNA TGTGCCAGCAGCCCGACAGAGATGAACACTGAAGCTTTCTTT. The full variable domain, rest sourced from reference TRBV5-8 and TRBJ1-1, is EAGVTQSPTHLIKTRGQQATLRCSPISGHTSVYWYQQALGLGLQFLLWYDEGEERNRGNFPPRFSGRQFPNYSSELNVNALELEDSALYLCASSPTEMNTEAFFGQGTRLTVV.

This chain uses TRBV5-1 with TRBJ2-5; D is ambiguous. V lost 5 bases to trimming and J lost 5 bases, with 10 bases between them. Germline CDR1 SGHRS, CDR2 YFSETQ. The CDR3 is made up of 12 amino acids. The CDR3 DNA is TGCGCCAGCAGAGATACAGTGGAGACCCAGTACTTC. Translation gives CASRDTVETQYF.

This rearrangement joins TRBV28 to TRBJ1-5; TRBD1 agrees at 8 bases. Germline trimming cut 4 bases from V and 0 bases from J; bases unmatched to any gene: 14. Germline CDR1 MDHEN, CDR2 SYDVKM. This CDR3 contains 19 residues. For the CDR3, the DNA is TGTGCCAGCAGTTCCTACCGGGACAGGAGTTCTTATAGCAATCAGCCCCAGCATTTT. Protein sequence: CASSSYRDRSSYSNQPQHF.

The chain recombines TRBV27 with TRBJ2-5, with TRBD1 as a possible D gene (5 bases). CDR1 and CDR2 (germline): MNHEY, SMNVEV (reference sequence). The CDR3 runs to 15 residues. V was shortened by 3 bases and J by 0 bases, with 11 bases between the two germline ends. The CDR3 loop reads CASSLSGAYQETQYF. For the CDR3, the DNA is TGTGCCAGCAGTTTGTCTGGGGCGTACCAAGAGACCCAGTACTTC.